The T cell receptor (beta chain) under discussion was sequenced for a study of cytomegalovirus exposure and HLA in healthy donors. Study information: The study placed around 80% of its roughly 430 genotyped donors in the Caucasian-associated ancestry cluster.

The sample holds a few counts of this clone. Its cognate antigen is unknown. The PCR used 60 Vbeta and 13 Jbeta primers. Measured with immunoSEQ multiplex PCR; TCRdb has only the in-frame clones, and not every one. Found here are 130,000 or so clones, 76% of them singletons; the top ten hold 1.8%. The CDR3 extends over 16 amino acids. Germline-derived CDR1 and CDR2 are LNHNV and YYDKDF (reference sequence). V lost 0 bases to trimming and J lost 2 bases, with 14 bases between them. Whole-study results and caveats: The sole available immune exposure information was CMV serostatus. Most TCR sequences showed up rarely, but some public TCRs showed up in many donors. Later work showed greater clonal expansion in HLA-associated TCR beta chains than in equally common others.

The chain couples TRBV15 to TRBJ2-7; D is possibly TRBD1 (5 bases). This receptor was identified in a female donor in good health and CMV-seropositive. The sequencing sample was made of PBMCs. The CDR3 protein is CATSRDRAGITYEQYF. DNA of the CDR3: TGTGCCACCAGCAGAGATCGGGCAGGGATTACCTACGAGCAGTACTTC.